The entry below describes one T cell receptor beta chain. Its antigen is not identified. The record originates from a study of siplizumab effects on memory and regulatory T cells. Study results and caveats: Researchers did not confirm the suppressive function of proliferating Tregs from siplizumab cultures. Treg-derived clones made up an average of about 73% of mappable alloreactive CD4+ clones with siplizumab and 25% to 30% in controls. Memory cells seemed less diverse than naive T cells, which also seemed major contributors to the alloresponse. Naive or memory phenotype was unassignable for roughly 75-96% of proliferating CD4+ or CD8+ clones.

In germline, CDR1 is SEHNR, CDR2 FQNEAQ (reference sequence). Trimming pared 5 bases from V and 0 bases from J, leaving 8 bases between. This CDR3 region has 14 residues. Measured with immunoSEQ multiplex PCR; TCRdb has only the in-frame clones, and not every one. The repertoire holds approximately 110,000 clones, with about 91% as singletons. The clonotype was recovered from a human donor in good health. The chain is built from TRBV7-9 and TRBJ2-4, with D unresolved. The sample comprised Tregs sorted from blood. The CDR3 here is CASSPPAAKNIQYF. The CDR3 DNA is TGTGCCAGCAGCCCTCCAGCAGCCAAAAACATTCAGTACTTC. The full variable domain, with the rest looked up from reference TRBV7-9 and TRBJ2-4, is DTGVSQNPRHKITKRGQNVTFRCDPISEHNRLYWYRQTLGQGPEFLTYFQNEAQLEKSRLLSDRFSAERPKGSFSTLEIQRTEQGDSAMYLCASSPPAAKNIQYFGAGTRLSVL.